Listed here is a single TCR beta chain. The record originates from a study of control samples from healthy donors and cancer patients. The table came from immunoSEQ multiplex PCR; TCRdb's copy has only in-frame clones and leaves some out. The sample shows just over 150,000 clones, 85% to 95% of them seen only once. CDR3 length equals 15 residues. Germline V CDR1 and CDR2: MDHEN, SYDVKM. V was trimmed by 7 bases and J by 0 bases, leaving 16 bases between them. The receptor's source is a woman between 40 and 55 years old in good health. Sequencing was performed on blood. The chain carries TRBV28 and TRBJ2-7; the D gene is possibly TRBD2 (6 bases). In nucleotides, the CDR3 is TGTGCCAGCATCCCCCAAGGGAGGAGCTCCTACGAGCAGTACTTC. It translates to CASIPQGRSSYEQYF.